Given below is one T cell receptor (beta chain) in context. This CDR3 spans 13 amino acids. Germline V CDR1 and CDR2: MNHEY, SVGAGI. V lost 2 bases and J lost 12, with 13 bases in between. The data belong to a study of CD8+ T cells in alopecia areata. Once RNA had been extracted, it was reverse transcribed into cDNA to act as the sequencing template. TCRdb's table, derived via immunoSEQ multiplex PCR, lists solely in-frame clones and lacks some. The sample records 150,000 to 200,000 clones, roughly 66% being singletons. This sequence was found in a human donor with alopecia areata. The sample here was CD8+ T cells sorted from blood, taken at week 0. The genes are TRBV6-5 and TRBJ1-4, with D possibly matching TRBD1 (5 bases). Written as DNA, the CDR3 is TGTGCCAGCAGTTACACCGGGACGAGGGAACTGTTTTTT. Amino acid sequence: CASSYTGTRELFF.